This entry lists 21 T cell receptor beta chains sequenced from one sample in a study of blood T cell repertoires in COVID-19. Profiled with immunoSEQ multiplex PCR; TCRdb holds only in-frame clones, not every one. The sample consists of about 240,000 clones, around nine tenths of them appearing once. Material for sequencing was PBMCs or T cells enriched from blood (not recorded which). The source is a woman in her twenties or thirties who had recovered from COVID-19.

The chain joins TRBV7-2 to TRBJ2-7, with D perhaps matching TRBD2 (6 bases). This CDR3 spans 14 amino acids. Germline lookup yields CDR1 SGHTA and CDR2 FQGNSA. V was clipped by 4 bases and J by 2 bases, with 12 bases between them. The CDR3 is CASSSGRETYEQYF. Here the CDR3 DNA reads TGTGCCAGCAGCTCGGGACGGGAGACCTACGAGCAGTACTTC. Full variable domain (missing parts from reference TRBV7-2 and TRBJ2-7): GAGVSQSPSNKVTEKGKDVELRCDPISGHTALYWYRQSLGQGLEFLIYFQGNSAPDKSGLPSDRFSAERTGGSVSTLTIQRTQQEDSAVYLCASSSGRETYEQYFGPGTRLTVT.

The V and J genes are TRBV7-2 and TRBJ1-6; D remains unclear. CDR1 and CDR2 (germline): SGHTA, FQGNSA. Trimming removed 2 bases at V and 7 bases at J, with 12 bases between. This CDR3 region has 15 residues. CDR3 nucleotides: TGTGCCAGCAGCTTACCATCTAGGAGGAATTCACCCCTCCACTTT. Protein: CASSLPSRRNSPLHF.

The V gene is TRBV7-3, the J gene TRBJ1-1; D remains ambiguous. The germline V gene has CDR1 SGHTA and CDR2 FQGTGA. The CDR3 is 13 amino acids. V was cut by 2 bases and J by 3 bases, with 7 bases left in between. The CDR3 DNA reads as TGTGCCAGCAGCTTAGTGGCCCACACTGAAGCTTTCTTT. The encoded protein is CASSLVAHTEAFF.

The chain uses TRBV6-5 and TRBJ1-2; no clear D. V gave up 4 bases and J gave up 6 bases, with 12 bases separating them. This CDR3 has 13 amino acids. The germline gives CDR1 MNHEY, CDR2 SVGAGI. The CDR3 DNA is TGTGCCAGCAGTTTCGAGGGCGGCCATGGCTACACCTTC. Its protein product is CASSFEGGHGYTF.

The V and J genes are TRBV10-3 and TRBJ1-6; D ambiguous. V was trimmed by 6 bases and J by 7 bases, leaving 10 bases between them. The CDR3 is 13 residues long. Germline V CDR1 and CDR2: ENHRY, SYGVKD. As DNA, the CDR3 is TGTGCCATCAGGGGCACAGCAAATTCACCCCTCCACTTT. Protein sequence: CAIRGTANSPLHF.

V is TRBV27 and J is TRBJ2-1; TRBD2 might be the D (6 bases). Trimming removed 2 bases from V and 9 bases from J, with 23 bases in between. This CDR3 has 17 residues. Germline V lookup: CDR1 MNHEY, CDR2 SMNVEV (reference sequence). The CDR3 DNA sequence: TGTGCCAGCAGTTTAGGAAAGGGGACCACGGGGAGGCCTGAGCAGTTCTTC. Protein sequence: CASSLGKGTTGRPEQFF.

The chain combines TRBV9 with TRBJ2-1; 10 nucleotides agree with TRBD1. V gave up 3 bases and J gave up 8 bases; unmatched junction bases: 14. This CDR3 contains 17 residues. In germline, CDR1 is SGDLS, CDR2 YYNGEE. The CDR3 sequence: CASSESSGTGVLDEQFF. The CDR3 DNA is TGTGCCAGCAGCGAGAGCTCCGGGACAGGGGTCTTGGATGAGCAGTTCTTC.

The rearrangement links TRBV4-2 to TRBJ1-2; 9 bases are a match to TRBD1. Germline CDR1 and CDR2: LGHNA and YNFKEQ. Trimming removed 4 bases from V and 8 bases from J; junction bases left unmatched: 11. CDR3 length equals 15 residues. The CDR3 loop is CASSPETGGAGGYTF. The CDR3 DNA sequence: TGTGCCAGCAGCCCAGAAACAGGGGGCGCCGGGGGCTACACCTTC.

The chain links TRBV6-5 to TRBJ1-2; 11 bases line up with TRBD1. The CDR3 runs to 16 residues. Trimming took 1 base from V and 3 from J; bases not matched to a gene: 4. Per germline, CDR1 MNHEY and CDR2 SVGAGI. The CDR3 nucleotides are TGTGCCAGCAGTTACTTGGGACAGGGGGGCGACTATGGCTACACCTTC. Protein product: CASSYLGQGGDYGYTF.

This chain joins TRBV28 and TRBJ1-1; no firm D call. Trimming removed 6 bases from V and 0 bases from J, with 17 bases in between. CDR1 is MDHEN, CDR2 SYDVKM, per germline. The CDR3 is 16 residues long. In DNA form, the CDR3 reads TGTGCCAGCAGCCCCGTGAGTGAGGGAATGAACACTGAAGCTTTCTTT. The encoded protein is CASSPVSEGMNTEAFF.

CDR3 nucleotides: TGTGCCAGCCCCCCACATCGGGACAGGGCCCTCTACGAGCAGTACTTC. This translates into CASPPHRDRALYEQYF. The V gene is TRBV28, the J gene TRBJ2-7; 9 bases agree with TRBD1. Germline V gives CDR1 MDHEN, CDR2 SYDVKM. V lost 8 bases to trimming and J lost 3 bases; unmatched junction nucleotides: 14. CDR3 length: 16 amino acids.

V usage is TRBV9 and J usage is TRBJ2-1; D remains unclear. With 0 bases removed from V and 9 bases from J, the gap between germline ends came to 10 bases. The CDR3 has 13 amino acids. Germline-derived CDR1 and CDR2 are SGDLS and YYNGEE. The CDR3 DNA reads TGTGCCAGCAGCGTAGAGCCCCACGCTGAGCAGTTCTTC. Its protein product is CASSVEPHAEQFF.

The V and J genes are TRBV28 and TRBJ1-2; 10 bases match TRBD1. CDR3 length: 15 residues. CDR1 MDHEN and CDR2 SYDVKM come from the germline V gene. V lost 5 bases, J lost 6 bases, and 9 bases stayed unmatched. CDR3 nucleotides: TGTGCCAGCAGTCCGGGACAGGGGATCTTGGATGGCTACACCTTC. It codes for CASSPGQGILDGYTF.

The rearrangement links TRBV29-1 to TRBJ2-3, with TRBD2 as a possible D gene (5 bases). This CDR3 is 14 amino acids long. Trimming shortened V by 1 base and J by 5 bases, and 13 bases separated the two germline ends. In germline, CDR1 is SQVTM, CDR2 ANQGSEA. DNA of the CDR3: TGCAGCGTTGAAGGGCGAGCGGACGGAGATACGCAGTATTTT. This codes for CSVEGRADGDTQYF.

This clone was counted only a few times. V and J are TRBV7-8 and TRBJ1-6; 10 bases are shared with TRBD1. The trim removed 5 bases at V and 10 bases at J, leaving 5 bases unmatched. CDR1 SGHVS and CDR2 FQNEAQ come from the germline V gene. This CDR3 has 14 amino acids. The CDR3 nucleotides are TGTGCCAGCAGCCTAGACAGGGGGCCGTCACCCCTCCACTTT. As protein: CASSLDRGPSPLHF.

In nucleotides, the CDR3 is TGTGCCAGCAGTCCGGGACACATCAGGGCAGGAGAGACCCAGTACTTC. Translating gives CASSPGHIRAGETQYF. This sequence joins TRBV28 and TRBJ2-5; maybe TRBD1 (6 bases). The V gene's germline CDR1 is MDHEN and CDR2 SYDVKM. This CDR3 contains 16 residues. Deletions cut 5 bases from V and 4 bases from J, with 20 bases between.

This chain links TRBV9 with TRBJ2-5, with 10 nucleotides matching TRBD2. In germline, CDR1 is SGDLS, CDR2 YYNGEE. V trimming: 2 bases; J trimming: 4 bases; junction bases outside the gene matches: 8. The CDR3 is 16 residues long. The CDR3 DNA is TGTGCCAGCAGCGTCCAAGCGGGAGGGGTGCGAGAGACCCAGTACTTC. Protein product: CASSVQAGGVRETQYF.

The chain links TRBV28 to TRBJ1-2, with a tentative D call TRBD1 (5 bases). CDR3 length equals 15 residues. The V and J ends lost 9 bases and 4 bases respectively, with 21 bases between them. The germline gives CDR1 MDHEN, CDR2 SYDVKM. Written as DNA, the CDR3 is TGTGCCAGTACAACTGGGGGGAGGGGTGCCTATGGCTACACCTTC. This encodes CASTTGGRGAYGYTF.

The V and J genes are TRBV10-1 and TRBJ1-6; 7 bases are a match to TRBD1. Looked up from germline, CDR1 is WNHNN and CDR2 is SYGVQD (reference sequence). J lost 0 bases, V lost 1 base, and 3 bases had no gene match. This CDR3 is built from 17 residues. The CDR3 spells CASSEWGQSSYNSPLHF. The CDR3 DNA reads as TGCGCCAGCAGTGAGTGGGGACAGAGCTCCTATAATTCACCCCTCCACTTT.

The V gene is TRBV6-2 or TRBV6-3, the J gene TRBJ1-2; possibly TRBD1 for D (5 bases). This CDR3 comprises 14 residues. The germline V and J ends were trimmed by 5 bases and 4 bases, with 14 bases remaining between them. Looked up from germline, CDR1 is MNHEY and CDR2 is SVGEGT. The CDR3 is CASSARGGFYGYTF. In DNA, the CDR3 is TGTGCCAGCAGTGCAAGGGGTGGATTCTATGGCTACACCTTC.

J is TRBJ2-6 and V is TRBV2, with TRBD1 matching over 8 bases. Germline CDR1 is SNHLY and CDR2 is FYNNEI. Trimming removed 5 bases from V and 3 bases from J; junction bases left unmatched: 3. The length of the CDR3 is 15 residues. The CDR3 loop is CASSSGGDGANVLTF. The CDR3 DNA is TGTGCCAGCAGTTCAGGGGGCGATGGGGCCAACGTCCTGACTTTC.